The clone carrying this TCR beta chain occurred a few times. The CDR3 has 14 residues. The J segment lost 4 bases and the V segment lost 8 bases, leaving 6 bases of the junction unmatched. Germline CDR1 and CDR2: SEHNR and FQNEAQ (reference sequence). TCRdb's copy holds only in-frame clones and misses some; the assay was immunoSEQ multiplex PCR. The sample yields about 140,000 clones, more than 60% seen once. These data belong to a study of blood T cell repertoires in COVID-19. The chain employs TRBV7-9 and TRBJ1-5; the match to TRBD1 covers 9 bases. The clonotype comes from a woman aged 45-59 years with active or convalescent COVID-19. The sequenced sample consisted of peripheral blood. The CDR3: CASARTGENQPQHF. DNA of the CDR3: TGTGCCAGCGCCCGGACAGGGGAGAATCAGCCCCAGCATTTT.